A single sample is the source of the 27 T cell receptor beta chains below, sequenced in a study of multiple sclerosis patients with progressive multifocal leukoencephalopathy. Here immunoSEQ multiplex PCR was the method, and the copy in TCRdb shows in-frame clones only, minus some. Among 25,000 to 35,000 clones listed, roughly 86% were seen once. Time point given: more than 5 months of natalizumab therapy. Specimen: PBMCs, collected from a patient treated with natalizumab. The receptor source for this set is a human donor with multiple sclerosis.

The rearrangement links TRBV7-9 to TRBJ2-3; D gene unclear. Germline V lookup: CDR1 SEHNR, CDR2 FQNEAQ (reference sequence). The CDR3 sequence is 13 residues long. V shed 3 bases and J shed 4 bases, with 8 bases lying between them. CDR3 DNA: TGTGCCAGCAGCTTCAGGCCCCCAGATACGCAGTATTTT. The encoded protein is CASSFRPPDTQYF.

The V call is TRBV10-3, the J call TRBJ2-7, with 7 positions matching TRBD2. The CDR3 runs to 14 residues. V dropped 8 bases and J dropped 1; count of bases not matched to a gene: 8. CDR1 is ENHRY, CDR2 SYGVKD, per germline. Here the CDR3 reads CAISGGGPSYEQYF. The CDR3 coding sequence is TGTGCCATCTCAGGCGGGGGACCATCCTACGAGCAGTACTTC.

This chain connects TRBV19 to TRBJ2-3; a weak D match, TRBD2 (6 bases). The CDR3 spans 16 residues. V gave up 9 bases and J gave up 0 bases, with 19 bases separating them. From germline, CDR1 is LNHDA and CDR2 SQIVND (reference sequence). The chain's CDR3 is CASSVSGAGSTDTQYF. CDR3 nucleotide sequence: TGTGCCAGCTCAGTTAGCGGAGCCGGGAGCACAGATACGCAGTATTTT.

The chain uses TRBV4-3 and TRBJ1-1; 7 bases match TRBD1. Germline-derived CDR1 and CDR2 are LGHNA and YSLEER. This CDR3 contains 17 residues. V trimming: 0 bases; J trimming: 2 bases; junction bases outside the gene matches: 9. CDR3 protein: CASSQDRLTGSNTEAFF. CDR3 nucleotides: TGCGCCAGCAGCCAAGATAGGCTGACAGGGTCAAACACTGAAGCTTTCTTT.

This rearrangement joins TRBV30 to TRBJ2-2; 12 nucleotides line up with TRBD2. Germline V gene lookup returns CDR1 GTSNPN and CDR2 SVGIG (reference sequence). The CDR3 has 14 residues. V lost 6 bases and J lost 8; bases outside the gene matches: 7. CDR3 DNA: TGTGCCTGTCACGGACTAGCGGGGACAGGGGAGCTGTTTTTT. It specifies CACHGLAGTGELFF.

The V call is TRBV11-2, the J call TRBJ1-1, with 9 bases lining up with TRBD1. Germline trimming cut 5 bases from V and 0 bases from J; bases unmatched to any gene: 4. The germline V gene has CDR1 SGHAT and CDR2 FQNNGV. The CDR3 covers 15 residues. CDR3 nucleotides: TGTGCCAGCAGCGTGGGACAGGGTATGAACACTGAAGCTTTCTTT. It codes for CASSVGQGMNTEAFF.

CDR3 DNA: TGTGCCAGTAGGGTAGCGGGAATAAATGAGCAGTTCTTC. It is translated as CASRVAGINEQFF. The chain combines TRBV19 with TRBJ2-1, with TRBD2 matching 8 bases. The CDR3 has 13 residues. J gave up 7 bases and V 6 bases, and 5 bases lay outside the gene matches. CDR1 and CDR2 (germline): LNHDA, SQIVND (reference sequence).

This chain joins TRBV6-5 and TRBJ1-5, with 7 bases identical to TRBD1. The germline CDR1 and CDR2 sequences are MNHEY and SVGAGI. CDR3 size: 15 residues. V gave up 0 bases and J gave up 16 bases; unmatched junction bases: 15. CDR3 DNA: TGTGCCAGCAGTTACTCCCAAGGAGTATGGGACAGAGTTCATTTT. It is translated as CASSYSQGVWDRVHF.

V is TRBV28 and J is TRBJ2-3; 8 bases are a match to TRBD2. CDR3 length: 18 residues. J gave up 3 bases and V 7 bases, and 18 bases lay outside the gene matches. Germline V lookup: CDR1 MDHEN, CDR2 SYDVKM. The DNA for the CDR3 is TGTGCCAGCACCCTACCCCCGGGAGGGCCGGGGAGTACAGATACGCAGTATTTT. Its protein product is CASTLPPGGPGSTDTQYF. The variable domain in full, with the rest retrieved from reference TRBV28 and TRBJ2-3, is DVKVTQSSRYLVKRTGEKVFLECVQDMDHENMFWYRQDPGLGLRLIYFSYDVKMKEKGDIPEGYSVSREKKERFSLILESASTNQTSMYLCASTLPPGGPGSTDTQYFGPGTRLTVL.

The chain carries TRBV28 and TRBJ2-7; D unclear. The germline gives CDR1 MDHEN, CDR2 SYDVKM. V gave up 3 bases and J gave up 6 bases, with 9 bases separating them. The CDR3 is made up of 12 amino acids. The CDR3 nucleotides read TGTGCCAGCAGTTTGAAGGATCTCGAGCAGTACTTC. Encoded protein: CASSLKDLEQYF.

This clone was recorded once. The gene calls are TRBV5-4 and TRBJ2-3; D is unresolved. The germline gives CDR1 SGHNT, CDR2 YYREEE (reference sequence). This CDR3 is built from 12 residues. Trimming stripped 4 bases from V and 2 bases from J, with 5 bases between. CDR3 sequence (DNA): TGTGCCAGCAGCACGGACACAGATACGCAGTATTTT. The encoded protein is CASSTDTDTQYF.

The sample holds a few counts of this clone. The chain uses TRBV21-1 and TRBJ2-7. TRBV21-1 is an annotated pseudogene. The length of the CDR3 is 9 residues. The CDR3 sequence: CASVYEQYF. The CDR3 DNA sequence: TGTGCCAGCGTCTACGAGCAGTACTTC.

This chain joins TRBV7-8 and TRBJ2-1, with 11 nucleotides matching TRBD2. Unmatched junction bases numbered 1, after V lost 1 base and J lost 5 bases. This CDR3 comprises 15 residues. The V gene's germline CDR1 is SGHVS and CDR2 FQNEAQ. The DNA for the CDR3 is TGTGCCAGCAGCTTAGAACTAGCGGGAGACAATGAGCAGTTCTTC. Residues: CASSLELAGDNEQFF.

The V gene is TRBV10-3, the J gene TRBJ1-5; D might be TRBD1 (5 bases). The CDR3 is 12 residues long. With 6 bases removed from V and 3 bases from J, the gap between germline ends came to 6 bases. CDR1 is ENHRY, CDR2 SYGVKD, per germline. The CDR3: CAIRQDNQPQHF. In nucleotides, the CDR3 is TGTGCCATCAGACAGGACAATCAGCCCCAGCATTTT.

The rearrangement joins TRBV6-1 to TRBJ2-3; 12 nucleotides agree with TRBD1. V dropped 5 bases and J dropped 5; count of bases not matched to a gene: 5. CDR3 length: 15 amino acids. The germline gives CDR1 MNHNS, CDR2 SASEGT. The DNA for the CDR3 is TGTGCCAGCAGTAGGGACAGGGGGCGAGGAGATACGCAGTATTTT. Protein product: CASSRDRGRGDTQYF.

A word on this clone: The junction departs from the called germline gene at one end, perhaps through a read error. This chain joins TRBV7-7 and TRBJ2-2; perhaps TRBD2 as D (5 bases). Germline V gene lookup returns CDR1 SSHAT and CDR2 FNYEAQ (reference sequence). CDR3 length equals 16 residues. CDR3 sequence: CASSHRLERSTGELFF. For the CDR3, the DNA is TGTGCTAGCAGCCACCGGTTGGAGCGGAGTACCGGGGAGCTGTTTTTT.

The chain has TRBV2 and TRBJ1-2; 9 bases match TRBD1. Germline CDR1 is SNHLY and CDR2 is FYNNEI. The CDR3 is 15 residues long. Unmatched junction bases numbered 9, after V lost 6 bases and J lost 4 bases. CDR3 loop: CASSNGQGRAYGYTF. CDR3 coding DNA: TGTGCCAGCAGCAACGGACAGGGGCGGGCCTATGGCTACACCTTC.

The V and J genes are TRBV6-1 and TRBJ2-7; weak D call: TRBD1 (6 bases). Trimming pared 3 bases from V and 7 bases from J, leaving 13 bases between. From germline, CDR1 is MNHNS and CDR2 SASEGT. This CDR3 has 13 residues. The CDR3 is CASSERGTGEQYF. CDR3 DNA sequence: TGTGCCAGCAGTGAGAGGGGGACGGGTGAGCAGTACTTC.

The chain has TRBV18 and TRBJ1-1, with 8 bases matching TRBD1. The CDR3 is 13 residues long. The V gene end was trimmed by 2 bases and the J gene end by 11 bases; junction bases not matched to a gene: 7. From germline, CDR1 is KGHSH and CDR2 LQKENI. For the CDR3, the DNA is TGTGCCAGCTCACCAGATGACAGGGGAGGCGCTTTCTTT. It yields the protein CASSPDDRGGAFF.

This clone appeared a few times. The chain carries TRBV9 and TRBJ2-1; 12 bases are a match to TRBD2. J was trimmed by 3 bases and V by 8 bases; bases with no gene match: 3. Germline V gene lookup returns CDR1 SGDLS and CDR2 YYNGEE. The length of the CDR3 is 14 residues. The CDR3 bases are TGTGCCAGTACGACTAGCGGGAGCTACAATGAGCAGTTCTTC. This codes for CASTTSGSYNEQFF.

The chain recombines TRBV5-5 with TRBJ2-1; D is uncertain. V was pared by 4 bases and J by 2 bases, with 4 bases between. The length of the CDR3 is 12 residues. CDR1 and CDR2 from the germline V gene are SGHKS and YYEKEE (reference sequence). CDR3 amino acids: CASSTTYNEQFF. Written as DNA, the CDR3 is TGTGCCAGCAGCACCACCTACAATGAGCAGTTCTTC.

Worth noting for this clone: The final CDR3 position lacks the conserved phenylalanine or tryptophan, pointing to a likely read error. This chain joins TRBV18 and TRBJ2-7, with TRBD1 identical over 9 bases. The V gene's germline CDR1 is KGHSH and CDR2 LQKENI. The CDR3 runs 15 residues. V shed 4 bases, J shed 0 bases, and the junction held 4 bases outside the gene matches. Here the CDR3 reads CASSRTGDSSYEQYL. The CDR3 bases are TGTGCCAGCTCACGGACAGGGGATAGCTCCTACGAGCAGTACCTC.

The gene calls are TRBV7-9 and TRBJ1-2; TRBD1 matches at 8 bases. V shed 5 bases, J shed 4 bases, and the junction held 9 bases outside the gene matches. This CDR3 is built from 15 residues. The germline gives CDR1 SEHNR, CDR2 FQNEAQ (reference sequence). The CDR3 spells CASSLETGVLYGYTF. The CDR3 DNA reads as TGTGCCAGCAGCCTAGAGACAGGGGTCCTCTATGGCTACACCTTC.

J is TRBJ2-7 and V is TRBV7-5; TRBD2, as called in the table, went unchecked against the DNA. TRBV7-5 counts as a pseudogene. The CDR3 contains 14 residues. The CDR3 nucleotides are TGTGCCAGAGCGGGGGGACAGAGGGCCTACGAGCAGTACTTC. This codes for CARAGGQRAYEQYF.

The rearrangement links TRBV28 to TRBJ1-2; D remains unclear. The germline gives CDR1 MDHEN, CDR2 SYDVKM. The CDR3 consists of 13 residues. Trimming pared 3 bases from V and 9 bases from J, leaving 14 bases between. This CDR3 is CASSFARDPRYTF. The CDR3, as DNA: TGTGCCAGCAGTTTCGCGAGGGATCCCCGCTACACCTTC.

The chain carries TRBV21-1 and TRBJ2-7; the table's D call, TRBD2, has no DNA check behind it. TRBV21-1 is a documented pseudogene. This CDR3 contains 18 residues. CDR3 region: CASSKERAPGPGTYEQYF. CDR3 nucleotides: TGTGCCAGCAGCAAAGAAAGGGCTCCGGGCCCCGGGACCTACGAGCAGTACTTC.

The chain links TRBV19 to TRBJ2-7, with 11 bases fitting TRBD2. After removal of 3 bases from V and 3 bases from J, the junction contained 19 bases not matched to a gene. The CDR3 contains 20 residues. Per germline, CDR1 LNHDA and CDR2 SQIVND (reference sequence). DNA of the CDR3: TGTGCCAGTAGTATTAAATTGGGGACTAGCGGACCCACCCACATCTACGAGCAGTACTTC. It codes for CASSIKLGTSGPTHIYEQYF. The variable domain in full, completed from reference TRBV19 and TRBJ2-7, reads DGGITQSPKYLFRKEGQNVTLSCEQNLNHDAMYWYRQDPGQGLRLIYYSQIVNDFQKGDIAEGYSVSREKKESFPLTVTSAQKNPTAFYLCASSIKLGTSGPTHIYEQYFGPGTRLTVT.